The 7 T cell receptor beta chains below all came from one sample that was sequenced in a study of glioma-infiltrating T cells (dated by TCRdb to the mid-2010s). TCRdb records Illumina MiSeq as the sequencer. TCR alpha and beta CDR3 regions were amplified with the iRepertoire nested amplicon-rescue multiplex PCR (arm-PCR) platform from RNA. In-frame beta chains were kept once TCRdb had trimmed the public reads at Q25 with fastp and called clones with MiXCR. Under each unique CDR3 protein, matching rows form one entry showing the most common genes and DNA. The sample table shows about 3,500 distinct CDR3 sequences, and about nine tenths are seen once. In total, the top ten clones hold less than 30% of the sample. Sequencing input: glioma tissue, nonneoplastic brain tissue, or PBMCs (not recorded which). Receptors originate from a human donor with low-grade glioma or glioblastoma, undergoing nonglioma brain surgery, or in good health (not recorded which).

About this clonotype: This beta chain is a stray sequence in a library constructed for alpha chains; its clone size is not meaningful. The chain carries TRBV27 and TRBJ1-1; perhaps TRBD1 as D (5 bases). This CDR3 is 14 amino acids long. CDR1 and CDR2 from the germline V gene are MNHEY and SMNVEV (reference sequence). V lost 5 bases and J 0 bases, leaving 10 bases between the germline ends. CDR3 in amino acids: CASSTRGMNTEAFF. The CDR3 DNA is TGTGCCAGCAGTACTCGGGGGATGAACACTGAAGCTTTCTTT.

On this clonotype itself: This beta chain lies outside the target of a library built for alpha chains; its clone size means little. CDR3: CSARDGTMNTEAFF. The CDR3, as DNA: TGCAGTGCTAGAGATGGCACCATGAACACTGAAGCTTTCTTT. The V gene is TRBV20-1, the J gene TRBJ1-1, with D unclear. The V end lost 0 bases, the J end lost 0 bases, and 8 bases lay between the germline ends. CDR3 length equals 14 residues. Germline CDR1 DFQATT, CDR2 SNEGSKA (reference sequence).

In regard to this clonotype: This beta chain lies outside the target of a library built for alpha chains; its clone size means little. V usage is TRBV27 and J usage is TRBJ1-1; D remains ambiguous. V was trimmed by 4 bases and J by 5 bases, leaving 14 bases between them. Germline assignment: CDR1 MNHEY and CDR2 SMNVEV (reference sequence). There are 14 residues in the CDR3. CDR3 in DNA: TGTGCCAGCAGTTCTCTCCGTAGTGGAACTGAAGCTTTCTTT. Translation: CASSSLRSGTEAFF.

This clonotype was detected a few times. This beta chain is an unintended read in a library built for alpha chains; its size means little. The chain joins TRBV24-1 to TRBJ2-3, with TRBD2 matching over 7 bases. This CDR3 contains 15 residues. Germline V gene data show CDR1 as KGHDR and CDR2 as SFDVKD. V was pared by 5 bases and J by 5 bases, with 9 bases of the junction left unmatched. CDR3 residues: CATSAGPRGEDTQYF. The CDR3 DNA follows: TGTGCCACCAGTGCCGGGCCTCGGGGGGAAGATACGCAGTATTTT.

In the case of this clonotype: Since the library was made to target alpha chains, this beta chain is a stray read and its abundance is not meaningful. This chain connects TRBV28 to TRBJ1-2; D is unclear. The CDR3 length is 12 residues. Trimming took 5 bases from V and 3 from J, leaving 7 bases between them. Per germline, CDR1 MDHEN and CDR2 SYDVKM. The CDR3 sequence is CASSLGDYGYTF. The CDR3 nucleotides read TGTGCCAGCAGTCTAGGAGACTATGGCTACACCTTC.

Turning to this clonotype: Little can be read into the size of this beta chain, an off-target read in a library designed for alpha chains. The chain recombines TRBV6-1 with TRBJ2-3; TRBD2 aligns across 9 bases. The CDR3 runs to 16 residues. J was trimmed by 5 bases and V by 5 bases; bases with no gene match: 11. Germline values: CDR1 MNHNS, CDR2 SASEGT. This CDR3 is CASSPQKAGGGDTQYF. In DNA form, the CDR3 reads TGTGCCAGCAGTCCGCAAAAAGCGGGGGGCGGAGATACGCAGTATTTT.

Turning to this clonotype: This beta chain is a stray read from a library made for alpha chains; its abundance is not meaningful. This rearrangement joins TRBV7-9 to TRBJ1-1, with D perhaps TRBD1 (5 bases). CDR1 is SEHNR and CDR2 is FQNEAQ in the germline V gene (reference sequence). Trimming stripped 11 bases from V and 1 base from J, with 17 bases between. The CDR3 is 14 amino acids. The CDR3 protein is CAAGAARANTEAFF. CDR3 bases: TGTGCCGCCGGGGCGGCGCGGGCGAACACTGAAGCTTTCTTT.